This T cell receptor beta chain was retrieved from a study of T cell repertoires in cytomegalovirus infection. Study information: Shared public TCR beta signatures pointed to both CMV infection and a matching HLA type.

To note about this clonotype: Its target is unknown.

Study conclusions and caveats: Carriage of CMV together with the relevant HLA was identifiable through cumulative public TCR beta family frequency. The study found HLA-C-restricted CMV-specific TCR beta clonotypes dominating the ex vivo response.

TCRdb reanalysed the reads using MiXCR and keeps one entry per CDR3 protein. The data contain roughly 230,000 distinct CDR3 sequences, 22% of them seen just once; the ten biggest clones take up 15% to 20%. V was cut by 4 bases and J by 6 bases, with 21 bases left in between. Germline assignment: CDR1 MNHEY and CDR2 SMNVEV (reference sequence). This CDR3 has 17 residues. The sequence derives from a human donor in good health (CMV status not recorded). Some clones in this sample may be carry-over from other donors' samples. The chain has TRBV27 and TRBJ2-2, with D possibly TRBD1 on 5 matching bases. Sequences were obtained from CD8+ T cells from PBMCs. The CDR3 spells CASSSAQGDGSPGELFF. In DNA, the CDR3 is TGTGCCAGCAGTTCCGCCCAGGGTGATGGGTCTCCCGGGGAGCTGTTTTTT.